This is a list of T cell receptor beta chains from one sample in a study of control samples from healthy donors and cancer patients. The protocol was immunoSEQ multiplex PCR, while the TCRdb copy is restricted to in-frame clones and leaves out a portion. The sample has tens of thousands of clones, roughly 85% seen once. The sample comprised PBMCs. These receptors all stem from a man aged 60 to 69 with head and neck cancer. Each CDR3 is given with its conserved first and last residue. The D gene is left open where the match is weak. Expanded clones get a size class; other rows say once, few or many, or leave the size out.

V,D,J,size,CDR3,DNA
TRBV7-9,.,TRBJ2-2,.,CAGSSPPGSDTGELFF,TGTGCCGGCAGCTCCCCCCCGGGGTCCGACACCGGGGAGCTGTTTTTT
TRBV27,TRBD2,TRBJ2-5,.,CASSFSEPGLAGDIQETQYF,TGTGCCAGCAGTTTTTCAGAGCCGGGACTAGCGGGCGATATCCAAGAGACCCAGTACTTC
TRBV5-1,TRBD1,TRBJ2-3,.,CASSPRTGRDTQYF,TGCGCCAGCAGCCCGCGGACAGGGCGGGATACGCAGTATTTT
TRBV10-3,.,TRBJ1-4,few,CAISALNGANEKLFF,TGTGCCATCAGTGCACTTAACGGGGCGAATGAAAAACTGTTTTTT
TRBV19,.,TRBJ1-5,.,CASSMDGKGQPQHF,TGTGCCAGTAGTATGGACGGGAAGGGGCAGCCCCAGCATTTT
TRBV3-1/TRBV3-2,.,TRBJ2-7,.,CASSQASHASYEQYF,TGTGCCAGCAGCCAAGCCAGCCACGCCTCCTACGAGCAGTACTTC
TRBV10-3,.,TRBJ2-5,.,CAISDGPGETQYF,TGTGCCATCAGTGACGGTCCAGGTGAGACCCAGTACTTC
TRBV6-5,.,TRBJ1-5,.,CASSAFPQHF,TGTGCCAGCAGCGCGTTTCCCCAGCATTTT
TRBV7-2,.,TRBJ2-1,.,CASSITASSYNEQFF,TGTGCCAGCAGCATAACGGCGAGCTCCTACAATGAGCAGTTCTTC
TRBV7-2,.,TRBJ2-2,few,CASTRQPTVRKFTGELFF,TGTGCCAGCACCCGTCAACCGACTGTTCGGAAGTTCACCGGGGAGCTGTTTTTT
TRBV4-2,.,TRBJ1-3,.,CASSRAPDGSGNTIYF,TGTGCCAGCAGCCGGGCTCCGGATGGTTCTGGAAACACCATATATTTT
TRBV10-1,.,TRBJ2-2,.,CASSGPSAGTGELFF,TGCGCCAGCAGTGGGCCTTCTGCAGGGACCGGGGAGCTGTTTTTT
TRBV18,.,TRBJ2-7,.,CASSPPRGGLPEQYF,TGTGCCAGCTCACCACCAAGGGGAGGACTACCCGAGCAGTACTTC
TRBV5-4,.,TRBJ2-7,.,CASSLDAGSYEQYF,TGTGCCAGCAGCTTGGATGCAGGGTCGTACGAGCAGTACTTC
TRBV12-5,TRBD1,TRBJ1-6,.,CASGLPPEGARNSPLHF,TGTGCTAGTGGTTTGCCCCCCGAGGGGGCGCGTAATTCACCCCTCCACTTT
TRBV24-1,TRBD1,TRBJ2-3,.,CATKGQGEADTQYF,TGTGCCACCAAAGGACAGGGTGAGGCAGATACGCAGTATTTT
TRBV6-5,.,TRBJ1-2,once,CASTRGGYGYTF,TGTGCCAGCACCCGGGGGGGCTATGGCTACACCTTC
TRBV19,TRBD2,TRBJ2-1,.,CASSISLAGYNEQFF,TGTGCCAGTAGTATTTCTCTAGCGGGATACAATGAGCAGTTCTTC
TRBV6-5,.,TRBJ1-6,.,CASSYSNRHYNSPLHF,TGTGCCAGCAGTTACTCGAATCGCCATTATAATTCACCCCTCCACTTT
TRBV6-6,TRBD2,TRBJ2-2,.,CASNGVAGEGELFF,TGTGCCAGCAACGGAGTAGCGGGAGAGGGGGAGCTGTTTTTT
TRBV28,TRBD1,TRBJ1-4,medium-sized,CASSGGTGGFEKLFF,TGTGCCAGCAGCGGGGGGACAGGGGGCTTTGAAAAACTGTTTTTT
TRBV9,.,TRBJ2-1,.,CASSVAQVSDEQFF,TGTGCCAGCAGCGTAGCTCAAGTCTCGGATGAGCAGTTCTTC
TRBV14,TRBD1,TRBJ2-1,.,CASTRDRGINEQFF,TGTGCCAGCACCCGGGACAGGGGCATCAATGAGCAGTTCTTC
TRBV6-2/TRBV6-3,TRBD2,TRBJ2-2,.,CASSYSVSGSRELFF,TGTGCCAGCAGTTACTCGGTTAGCGGGTCCCGGGAGCTGTTTTTT
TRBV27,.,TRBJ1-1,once,CASSLGGAGTEAFF,TGTGCCAGCAGTTTAGGGGGGGCTGGCACTGAAGCTTTCTTT
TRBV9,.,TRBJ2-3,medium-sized,CASSVVGPIGTDTQYF,TGTGCCAGCAGCGTAGTGGGTCCTATTGGCACAGATACGCAGTATTTT
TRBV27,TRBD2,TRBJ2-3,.,CASSFRLAGVWTQYF,TGTGCCAGCAGTTTTCGACTAGCGGGAGTTTGGACGCAGTATTTT
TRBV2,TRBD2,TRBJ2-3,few,CASSESLAGEDTQYF,TGTGCCAGCAGTGAGAGTCTAGCGGGGGAAGATACGCAGTATTTT
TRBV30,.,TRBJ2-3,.,CAWSKAVADTQYF,TGTGCCTGGAGTAAGGCAGTGGCAGATACGCAGTATTTT
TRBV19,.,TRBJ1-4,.,CASARRSTTNEKLFF,TGTGCCAGTGCCCGAAGGAGTACAACTAATGAAAAACTGTTTTTT
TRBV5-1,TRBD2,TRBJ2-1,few,CASSLASGSNIGEQFF,TGCGCCAGCAGCTTGGCTAGCGGGAGTAATATTGGTGAGCAGTTCTTC
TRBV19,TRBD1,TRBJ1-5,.,CASSIGQGILSNQPQHF,TGTGCCAGTAGTATCGGACAGGGGATACTCAGCAATCAGCCCCAGCATTTT
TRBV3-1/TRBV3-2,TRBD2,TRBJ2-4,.,CASSQGPSGTNIQYF,TGTGCCAGCAGCCAAGGTCCTAGCGGTACTAACATTCAGTACTTC
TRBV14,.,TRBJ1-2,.,CASSSSTGGYTF,TGTGCCAGCAGCTCTTCCACGGGAGGCTACACCTTC
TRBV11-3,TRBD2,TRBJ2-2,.,CASSQGGLAGGSTGELFF,TGTGCCAGCAGCCAGGGGGGTCTAGCGGGAGGTAGCACCGGGGAGCTGTTTTTT
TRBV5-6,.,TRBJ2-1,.,CASSLGWYNEQFF,TGTGCCAGCAGCTTGGGCTGGTACAATGAGCAGTTCTTC
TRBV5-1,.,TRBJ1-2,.,CASSLMMPGSYGYTF,TGCGCCAGCAGCTTGATGATGCCAGGCAGCTATGGCTACACCTTC
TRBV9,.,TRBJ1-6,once,CASSVGLGEFNSPLHF,TGTGCCAGCAGCGTAGGTCTGGGGGAGTTTAATTCACCCCTCCACTTT
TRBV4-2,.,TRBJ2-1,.,CASSPGTGRNEQFF,TGTGCCAGCAGCCCAGGGACTGGAAGGAATGAGCAGTTCTTC
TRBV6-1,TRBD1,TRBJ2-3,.,CASSDYRDRGLDTQYF,TGTGCCAGCAGTGATTACCGGGACAGGGGGTTAGATACGCAGTATTTT
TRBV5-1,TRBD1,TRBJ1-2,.,CASSLGSAGQIYGYTF,TGCGCCAGCAGCTTGGGATCGGCGGGACAGATATATGGCTACACCTTC
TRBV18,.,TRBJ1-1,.,CASSPDTEAFF,TGTGCCAGCTCACCTGACACTGAAGCTTTCTTT
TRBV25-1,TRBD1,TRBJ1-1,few,CASRHRGPEAFF,TGTGCCAGCAGACACAGGGGCCCCGAAGCTTTCTTT
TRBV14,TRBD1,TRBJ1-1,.,CASSQRTGWDTEAFF,TGTGCCAGCAGCCAGCGGACAGGGTGGGACACTGAAGCTTTCTTT
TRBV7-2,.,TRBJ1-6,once,CASSRGVYNSPLHF,TGTGCCAGCAGCCGGGGGGTTTATAATTCACCCCTCCACTTT
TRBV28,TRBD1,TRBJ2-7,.,CASRTGENYEQYF,TGTGCCAGCAGAACAGGGGAGAACTACGAGCAGTACTTC
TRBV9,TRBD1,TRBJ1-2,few,CASSVGTGDPYGYTF,TGTGCCAGCAGCGTGGGGACAGGGGATCCCTATGGCTACACCTTC
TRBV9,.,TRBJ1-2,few,CASSGEGGRSYGYTF,TGTGCCAGCAGCGGAGAGGGGGGTAGGTCCTATGGCTACACCTTC
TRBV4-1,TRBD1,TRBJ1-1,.,CASSPGTAREAFF,TGCGCCAGCAGCCCGGGGACAGCGAGGGAAGCTTTCTTT
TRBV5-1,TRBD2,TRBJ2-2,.,CASSKTSGMNTGELFF,TGCGCCAGCAGCAAAACTAGCGGGATGAACACCGGGGAGCTGTTTTTT
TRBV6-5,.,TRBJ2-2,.,CASSYTSFAGELFF,TGTGCCAGCAGTTACACTAGCTTTGCCGGGGAGCTGTTTTTT
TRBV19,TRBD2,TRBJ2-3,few,CASEAGALYGTDTQYF,TGTGCCAGTGAGGCGGGAGCACTTTACGGCACAGATACGCAGTATTTT
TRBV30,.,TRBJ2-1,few,CAWNPFTGKYTDNEQFF,TGTGCCTGGAACCCGTTTACAGGGAAGTATACGGACAATGAGCAGTTCTTC
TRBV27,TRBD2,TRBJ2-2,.,CASSLIASGSTGELFF,TGTGCCAGCAGTTTAATTGCTAGCGGGAGCACCGGGGAGCTGTTTTTT
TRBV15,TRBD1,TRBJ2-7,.,CATSSRTGGPYEQYF,TGTGCCACCAGCAGTAGGACAGGGGGACCCTACGAGCAGTACTTC
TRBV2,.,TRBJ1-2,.,CASSRVTGTGGGYTF,TGTGCCAGCAGTAGAGTGACAGGTACCGGCGGGGGCTACACCTTC
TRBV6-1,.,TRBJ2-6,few,CASSAQGGQRAGANVLTF,TGTGCCAGCAGTGCCCAGGGGGGACAGCGGGCTGGGGCCAACGTCCTGACTTTC
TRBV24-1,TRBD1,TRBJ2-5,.,CATSDWTGEETQYF,TGTGCCACCAGTGACTGGACAGGGGAAGAGACCCAGTACTTC
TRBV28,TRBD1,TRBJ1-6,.,CASWGGQGGSPLHF,TGTGCCAGCTGGGGGGGACAGGGGGGTTCACCCCTCCACTTT